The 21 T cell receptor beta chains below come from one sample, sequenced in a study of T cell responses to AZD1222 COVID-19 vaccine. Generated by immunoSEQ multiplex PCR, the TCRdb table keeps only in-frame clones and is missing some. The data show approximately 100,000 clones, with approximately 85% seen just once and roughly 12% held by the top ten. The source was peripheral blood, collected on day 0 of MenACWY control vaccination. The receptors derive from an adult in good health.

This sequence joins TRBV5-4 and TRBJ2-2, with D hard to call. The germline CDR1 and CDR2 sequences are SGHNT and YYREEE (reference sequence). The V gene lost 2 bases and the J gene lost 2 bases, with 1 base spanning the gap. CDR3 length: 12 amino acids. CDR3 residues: CASSLNTGELFF. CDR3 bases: TGTGCCAGCAGCTTAAACACCGGGGAGCTGTTTTTT.

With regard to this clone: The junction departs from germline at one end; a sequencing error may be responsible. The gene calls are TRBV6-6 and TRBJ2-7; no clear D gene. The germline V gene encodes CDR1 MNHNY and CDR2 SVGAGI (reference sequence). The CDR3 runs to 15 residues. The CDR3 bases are TGTGCCAGCAGTTACTCCTCGAAGAGCTCCTACGAGCAGTCCTTC. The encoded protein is CASSYSSKSSYEQSF.

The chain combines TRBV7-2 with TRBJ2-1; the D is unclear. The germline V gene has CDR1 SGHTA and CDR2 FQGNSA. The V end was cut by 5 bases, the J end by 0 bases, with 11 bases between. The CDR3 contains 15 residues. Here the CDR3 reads CASSQVRSSYNEQFF. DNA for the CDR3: TGTGCCAGCAGCCAAGTAAGGAGCTCCTACAATGAGCAGTTCTTC.

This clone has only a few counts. The CDR3 spells CASSPQETQYF. DNA for the CDR3: TGTGCCAGCAGCCCGCAAGAGACCCAGTACTTC. V gene TRBV7-2 combines with J gene TRBJ2-5; no clear D gene. The germline gives CDR1 SGHTA, CDR2 FQGNSA. V was shortened by 5 bases and J by 2 bases, with 3 bases between the two germline ends. This CDR3 region has 11 residues.

The CDR3 here is CASSPVRSSGNTIYF. The CDR3 DNA reads TGTGCCAGCTCACCAGTTCGGAGCTCTGGAAACACCATATATTTT. V is TRBV18 and J is TRBJ1-3; D is undetermined. The CDR3 is 15 residues long. Germline values: CDR1 KGHSH, CDR2 LQKENI. V was clipped by 2 bases and J by 0 bases, with 8 bases between them.

The CDR3 DNA follows: TGTGCCAGCAACACCGGCGAAGGGCGGATAAACACTGAAGCTTTCTTT. Translating it yields CASNTGEGRINTEAFF. V and J are TRBV7-6 and TRBJ1-1; D remains ambiguous. Germline values: CDR1 SGHVS, CDR2 FNYEAQ. V was trimmed by 7 bases and J by 2 bases, leaving 20 bases between them. The CDR3 is made up of 16 amino acids.

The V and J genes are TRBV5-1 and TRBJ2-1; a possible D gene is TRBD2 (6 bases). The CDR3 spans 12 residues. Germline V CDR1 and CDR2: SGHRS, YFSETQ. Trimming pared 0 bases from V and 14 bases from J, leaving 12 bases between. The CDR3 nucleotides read TGCGCCAGCAGCTTGGTCGGGGGAAAGGAGTTCTTC. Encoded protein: CASSLVGGKEFF.

Here the CDR3 DNA reads TGTGCCAGCAGCTTGACCGGGACTTGGCACACTGAAGCTTTCTTT. Protein: CASSLTGTWHTEAFF. The gene calls are TRBV7-4 and TRBJ1-1, with D perhaps TRBD1 (5 bases). Germline values: CDR1 SGHVT, CDR2 SQSDAQ. V was trimmed by 3 bases and J by 3 bases, leaving 14 bases between them. The CDR3 contains 15 residues.

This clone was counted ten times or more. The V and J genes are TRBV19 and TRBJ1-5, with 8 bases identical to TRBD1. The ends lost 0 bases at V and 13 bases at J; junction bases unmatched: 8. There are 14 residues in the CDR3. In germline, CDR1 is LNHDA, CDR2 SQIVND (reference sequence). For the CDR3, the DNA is TGTGCCAGTAGTATAGATCCGCAGGGGGCTAGTCAGCATTTT. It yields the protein CASSIDPQGASQHF.

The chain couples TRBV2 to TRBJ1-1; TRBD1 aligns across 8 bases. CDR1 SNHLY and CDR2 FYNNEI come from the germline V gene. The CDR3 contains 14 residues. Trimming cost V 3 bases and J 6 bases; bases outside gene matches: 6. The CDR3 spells CASSDGQGLAEAFF. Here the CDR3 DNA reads TGTGCCAGCAGTGACGGACAGGGACTCGCTGAAGCTTTCTTT.

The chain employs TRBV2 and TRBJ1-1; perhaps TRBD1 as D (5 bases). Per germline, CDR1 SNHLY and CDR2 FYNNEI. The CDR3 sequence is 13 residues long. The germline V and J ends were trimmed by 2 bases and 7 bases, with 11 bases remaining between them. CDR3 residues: CASSEQGAGEAFF. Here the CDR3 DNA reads TGTGCCAGCAGTGAACAGGGAGCGGGTGAAGCTTTCTTT. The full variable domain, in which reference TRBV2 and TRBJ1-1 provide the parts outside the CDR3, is EPEVTQTPSHQVTQMGQEVILRCVPISNHLYFYWYRQILGQKVEFLVSFYNNEISEKSEIFDDQFSVERPDGSNFTLKIRSTKLEDSAMYFCASSEQGAGEAFFGQGTRLTVV.

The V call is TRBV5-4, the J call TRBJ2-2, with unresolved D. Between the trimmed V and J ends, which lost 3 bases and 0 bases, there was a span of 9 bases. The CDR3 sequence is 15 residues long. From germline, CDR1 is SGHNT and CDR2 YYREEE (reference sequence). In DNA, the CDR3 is TGTGCCAGCAGCTCACCAAACGCGAACACCGGGGAGCTGTTTTTT. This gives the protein CASSSPNANTGELFF.

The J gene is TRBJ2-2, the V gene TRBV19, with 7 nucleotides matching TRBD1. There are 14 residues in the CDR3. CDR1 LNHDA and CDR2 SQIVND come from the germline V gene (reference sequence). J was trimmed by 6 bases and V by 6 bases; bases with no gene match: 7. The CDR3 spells CASSKRQGAGELFF. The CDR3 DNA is TGTGCCAGTAGCAAGAGGCAGGGGGCCGGGGAGCTGTTTTTT.

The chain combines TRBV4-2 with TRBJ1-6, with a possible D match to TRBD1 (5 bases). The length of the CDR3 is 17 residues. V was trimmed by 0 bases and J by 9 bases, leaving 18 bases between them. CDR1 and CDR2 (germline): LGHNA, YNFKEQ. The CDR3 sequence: CASSQEAGGGGISPLHF. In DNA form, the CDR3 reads TGTGCCAGCAGCCAAGAGGCCGGTGGGGGGGGAATTTCACCCCTCCACTTT.

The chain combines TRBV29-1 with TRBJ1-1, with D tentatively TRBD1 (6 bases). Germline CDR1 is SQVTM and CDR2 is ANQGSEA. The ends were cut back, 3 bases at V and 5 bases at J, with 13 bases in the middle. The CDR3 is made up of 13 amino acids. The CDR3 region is CSVDGWGQTEAFF. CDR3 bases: TGCAGCGTTGATGGCTGGGGGCAAACTGAAGCTTTCTTT.

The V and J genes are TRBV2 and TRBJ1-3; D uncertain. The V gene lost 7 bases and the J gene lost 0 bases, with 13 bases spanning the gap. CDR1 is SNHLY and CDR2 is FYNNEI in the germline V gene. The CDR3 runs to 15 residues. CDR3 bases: TGTGCCAGCAAAAGACTACAGAGCTCTGGAAACACCATATATTTT. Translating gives CASKRLQSSGNTIYF.

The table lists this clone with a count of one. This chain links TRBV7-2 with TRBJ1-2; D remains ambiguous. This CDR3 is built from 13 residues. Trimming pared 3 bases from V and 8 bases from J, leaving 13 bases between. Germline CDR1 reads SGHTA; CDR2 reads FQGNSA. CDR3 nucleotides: TGTGCCAGCAGCTTCAGGAGGGTCGGCGGCTACACCTTC. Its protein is CASSFRRVGGYTF.

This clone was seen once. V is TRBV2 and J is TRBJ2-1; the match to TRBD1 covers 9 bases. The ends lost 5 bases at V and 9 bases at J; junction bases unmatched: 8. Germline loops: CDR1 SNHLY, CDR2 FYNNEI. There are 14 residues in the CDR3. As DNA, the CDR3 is TGTGCCAGCAGTCCGGGACAGGGTGTAACTGAGCAGTTCTTC. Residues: CASSPGQGVTEQFF.

This chain's CDR3 is CASSPWGQGPYGPQHF. The CDR3 coding sequence is TGTGCCAGCAGTCCATGGGGACAGGGGCCCTACGGGCCCCAGCATTTT. The chain is built from TRBV28 and TRBJ1-5, with 10 bases fitting TRBD1. V shed 5 bases and J 9 bases; nucleotides not matched to a gene: 13. Germline CDR1 is MDHEN and CDR2 is SYDVKM. The CDR3 runs 16 residues.

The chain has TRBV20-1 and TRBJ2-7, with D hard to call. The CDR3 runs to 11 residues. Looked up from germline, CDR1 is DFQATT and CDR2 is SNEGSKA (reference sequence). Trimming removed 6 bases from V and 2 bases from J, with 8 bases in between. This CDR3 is CSASDTYEQYF. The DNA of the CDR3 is TGCAGTGCCAGTGACACCTACGAGCAGTACTTC.

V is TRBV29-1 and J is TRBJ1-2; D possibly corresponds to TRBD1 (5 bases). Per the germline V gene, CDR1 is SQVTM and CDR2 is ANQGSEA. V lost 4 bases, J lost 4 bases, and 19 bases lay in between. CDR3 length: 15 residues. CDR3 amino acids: CSVGLDTALGYGYTF. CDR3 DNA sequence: TGCAGCGTTGGTCTGGACACAGCCCTGGGCTATGGCTACACCTTC.